The 30 T cell receptor beta chains below all came from one sample that was sequenced in a study of CD8 T cells in ankylosing spondylitis. TCRdb analysed the 5' RACE reads with MiXCR anew, one entry per CDR3 protein. The data contain over 150,000 distinct CDR3 sequences, about 20% of them singletons. Sequencing was carried out using blood, either unsorted or a sorted T cell fraction (not recorded which). All receptors come from a male donor aged 10 to 30 with ankylosing spondylitis or in good health (not recorded which).

This clonotype was seen at least ten times. The chain combines TRBV24-1 with TRBJ2-1, with D possibly being TRBD1 or TRBD2 (7 bases each). This CDR3 is 14 amino acids long. The germline gives CDR1 KGHDR, CDR2 SFDVKD. Trimming removed 8 bases from V and 8 bases from J, with 18 bases in between. In nucleotides, the CDR3 is TGTGCCACCATGGAGGAGGGAGGGGGCGATGAGCAGTTCTTC. Its translation is CATMEEGGGDEQFF.

There are many counts of this clonotype. The J gene is TRBJ2-1, the V gene TRBV19; 10 bases fit TRBD2. The CDR3 has 17 residues. J was trimmed by 9 bases and V by 1 base; bases with no gene match: 12. Germline V gene data show CDR1 as LNHDA and CDR2 as SQIVND (reference sequence). The CDR3 loop reads CASSIVFVASGSTEQFF. As DNA, the CDR3 is TGTGCCAGTAGTATAGTTTTCGTGGCTAGCGGGAGTACTGAGCAGTTCTTC.

This clonotype was detected ten times or more. The gene calls are TRBV12-3 or TRBV12-4 and TRBJ2-3; 7 nucleotides align to TRBD1. V lost 6 bases, J lost 5 bases, and 11 bases stayed unmatched. The CDR3 has 15 residues. The CDR3 spells CASRTQGINRDTQYF. Written as DNA, the CDR3 is TGTGCCAGCAGAACACAGGGGATCAACAGAGATACGCAGTATTTT.

The chain carries TRBV20-1 and TRBJ1-1; 9 bases are shared with TRBD1. Looked up from germline, CDR1 is DFQATT and CDR2 is SNEGSKA (reference sequence). V shed 1 base, J shed 9 bases, and the junction held 6 bases outside the gene matches. The CDR3 has 13 residues. The CDR3 here is CSARVLQGAKAFF. CDR3 coding DNA: TGCAGTGCTAGAGTCCTACAGGGGGCGAAAGCTTTCTTT.

There are many counts of this clonotype. This chain uses TRBV6-5 with TRBJ1-5, with D possibly matching TRBD1 (6 bases). The germline V gene encodes CDR1 MNHEY and CDR2 SVGAGI. Between the trimmed V and J ends, which lost 2 bases and 4 bases, there was a span of 6 bases. CDR3 length equals 13 residues. The CDR3 loop is CASSYDRNQPQHF. The CDR3, as DNA: TGTGCCAGCAGTTACGACAGGAATCAGCCCCAGCATTTT.

This clonotype was seen ten or more times. The chain uses TRBV7-9 and TRBJ2-7; D possibly corresponds to TRBD2 (5 bases). Germline CDR1 reads SEHNR; CDR2 reads FQNEAQ (reference sequence). The CDR3 totals 14 residues. V lost 5 bases and J lost 7, with 18 bases in between. CDR3 DNA: TGTGCCAGCAGCGCCGGCGGTACGGGAAGGGAGCAGTACGTC. Translated, it gives CASSAGGTGREQYV.

This clonotype occurred many times. V usage is TRBV19 and J usage is TRBJ2-6; D is perhaps TRBD1 (5 bases). Per the germline V gene, CDR1 is LNHDA and CDR2 is SQIVND (reference sequence). This CDR3 contains 18 residues. V lost 9 bases to trimming and J lost 1 base, with 22 bases between them. The CDR3 reads CASTHLGDSTSGANVLTF. The CDR3 DNA is TGTGCCAGCACCCATTTAGGGGATTCTACGTCTGGGGCCAACGTCCTGACTTTC.

This clonotype was seen ten or more times. V usage is TRBV12-3 or TRBV12-4 and J usage is TRBJ2-1; 11 nucleotides match TRBD2. Trimming at V came to 5 bases and at J to 8 bases, leaving 5 bases not matched to a gene. This CDR3 is built from 14 residues. The CDR3 DNA is TGTGCCAGCAGTACACTAGCGGGAGCTGATGAGCAGTTCTTC. This encodes CASSTLAGADEQFF.

This clonotype was counted at least ten times. The J gene is TRBJ1-2, the V gene TRBV2, with D perhaps matching TRBD1 (5 bases). The CDR3 covers 13 residues. The germline gives CDR1 SNHLY, CDR2 FYNNEI. V was trimmed by 7 bases and J by 8 bases, leaving 17 bases between them. CDR3 sequence (DNA): TGTGCCAGCAAGATCGAGGGGCCGAGAGGCTACACCTTC. Its protein product is CASKIEGPRGYTF.

This clonotype was detected ten times or more. The rearrangement uses TRBV6-5 and TRBJ2-1; no clear D. CDR1 MNHEY and CDR2 SVGAGI come from the germline V gene. The V end lost 4 bases, the J end lost 10 bases, and 17 bases lay between the germline ends. The CDR3 covers 14 residues. The chain's CDR3 is CASSSPRLTAEQFF. The DNA for the CDR3 is TGTGCCAGCAGTTCTCCGAGACTTACAGCCGAGCAGTTCTTC.

This clonotype was seen ten or more times. The chain carries TRBV5-1 and TRBJ2-3; 7 positions match TRBD1. The V gene's germline CDR1 is SGHRS and CDR2 YFSETQ. The J segment lost 6 bases and the V segment lost 0 bases, leaving 4 bases of the junction unmatched. The CDR3 has 14 amino acids. In DNA, the CDR3 is TGCGCCAGCAGCTTGGAGGGCAGGGGGGATACGCAGTATTTT. The encoded protein is CASSLEGRGDTQYF.

In its sample, this clonotype was seen many times. The chain is built from TRBV9 and TRBJ2-1; TRBD1 is a possible D gene (6 bases). Germline assignment: CDR1 SGDLS and CDR2 YYNGEE. The CDR3 has 14 amino acids. V shed 2 bases and J shed 6 bases, with 12 bases lying between them. CDR3 DNA: TGTGCCAGCAGCGTGGACAGCTTAGCCAATGAGCAGTTCTTC. Translated, it gives CASSVDSLANEQFF.

This clonotype was counted between two and nine times. The V and J genes are TRBV29-1 and TRBJ2-4, with 12 bases aligning to TRBD2. Germline CDR1 SQVTM, CDR2 ANQGSEA. This CDR3 comprises 16 residues. After removal of 6 bases from V and 1 base from J, the junction contained 7 bases not matched to a gene. CDR3 sequence (DNA): TGCAGCGTGGCTACTAGCGGGAGGTGGGCCAAAAACATTCAGTACTTC. It specifies CSVATSGRWAKNIQYF.

This clonotype has a count of ten or more. The J gene is TRBJ2-6, the V gene TRBV5-6, with 8 bases fitting TRBD1. The CDR3 length is 18 residues. Germline CDR1 and CDR2: SGHDT and YYEEEE. Unmatched junction bases numbered 13, after V lost 4 bases and J lost 4 bases. The CDR3 is CASSAGQGAYGGANVLTF. The CDR3 region has the DNA TGTGCCAGCAGCGCAGGACAGGGAGCCTACGGGGGGGCCAACGTCCTGACTTTC.

The chain uses TRBV4-2 and TRBJ2-3, with D possibly matching TRBD2 (7 bases). The CDR3 totals 18 residues. In germline, CDR1 is LGHNA, CDR2 YNFKEQ. V lost 3 bases, J lost 4 bases, and 23 bases lay in between. The CDR3 loop is CASSHPLGGRDDPDTQYF. The CDR3 DNA reads TGTGCCAGCAGCCACCCATTGGGGGGGCGGGATGATCCAGATACGCAGTATTTT.

This clonotype appeared many times. V usage is TRBV6-2 or TRBV6-3 and J usage is TRBJ2-1; D ambiguous. The CDR3 sequence is 12 residues long. CDR1 and CDR2 from the germline V gene are MNHEY and SVGEGT. Trimming pared 5 bases from V and 5 bases from J, leaving 7 bases between. The CDR3 DNA is TGTGCCAGCAGTCAAGATGACAATGAGCAGTTCTTC. Its protein product is CASSQDDNEQFF.

This clonotype has at least ten counts. This chain links TRBV5-1 with TRBJ2-1; D may match TRBD1 or TRBD2 (5 bases each). Trimming pared 0 bases from V and 7 bases from J, leaving 14 bases between. CDR1 SGHRS and CDR2 YFSETQ come from the germline V gene. The CDR3 contains 15 residues. The CDR3 bases are TGCGCCAGCAGCTTGGAGAGGGGTATCAGTAATGAGCAGTTCTTC. It specifies CASSLERGISNEQFF.

This clonotype was recorded many times. The gene calls are TRBV18 and TRBJ2-1, with D unresolved. CDR3 length equals 17 residues. Germline V gene sequence: CDR1 KGHSH, CDR2 LQKENI. V lost 3 bases, J lost 0 bases, and 15 bases lay in between. For the CDR3, the DNA is TGTGCCAGCTCACCCCAGGACGTACCGAGCTCCTACAATGAGCAGTTCTTC. Residues: CASSPQDVPSSYNEQFF.

This clonotype was picked up many times. CDR3 amino acids: CASSLVEDTQYF. DNA for the CDR3: TGCGCCAGCAGCTTGGTGGAGGATACGCAGTATTTT. This chain links TRBV5-1 with TRBJ2-3; no clear D gene. CDR1 SGHRS and CDR2 YFSETQ come from the germline V gene. The CDR3 contains 12 residues. V was trimmed by 0 bases and J by 6 bases, leaving 5 bases between them.

This clonotype was detected ten times or more. J is TRBJ1-5 and V is TRBV12-3 or TRBV12-4, with TRBD1 as a possible D gene (6 bases). The CDR3 has 14 amino acids. Trimming removed 0 bases at V and 7 bases at J, with 10 bases between. CDR3 nucleotides: TGTGCCAGCAGTTTAGCGCCTCAGGGGCAGCCCCAGCATTTT. Translation: CASSLAPQGQPQHF.

This clonotype has a count of ten or more. This sequence joins TRBV7-8 and TRBJ2-1, with 11 bases that match TRBD2. Germline CDR1 is SGHVS and CDR2 is FQNEAQ. The V segment lost 5 bases and the J segment 8 bases; nucleotides outside the gene matches: 11. The CDR3 has 16 residues. The CDR3 DNA reads as TGTGCCAGCAGCAACGATAGCGGGAGGGCCACAGATGAGCAGTTCTTC. Protein sequence: CASSNDSGRATDEQFF.

This clonotype was recorded at least ten times. The V gene is TRBV5-4, the J gene TRBJ2-3, with D unresolved. Trimming removed 1 base at V and 0 bases at J, with 12 bases between. This CDR3 is built from 16 residues. CDR1 is SGHNT, CDR2 YYREEE, per germline (reference sequence). The CDR3 region is CASSLKSLSSTDTQYF. As DNA, the CDR3 is TGTGCCAGCAGCTTGAAATCCCTATCGAGCACAGATACGCAGTATTTT.

In this sample, this clonotype turned up many times. The chain carries TRBV10-3 and TRBJ1-2, with 9 bases identical to TRBD1. Germline V gene lookup returns CDR1 ENHRY and CDR2 SYGVKD. The junction had 4 bases not matched to a gene; V was cut back by 6 bases and J by 8 bases. CDR3 size: 12 residues. The CDR3 DNA is TGTGCCATCAGGGGACAGGGATACGGCTACACCTTC. Its protein product is CAIRGQGYGYTF.

The genes are TRBV6-1 and TRBJ2-3, with D possibly being TRBD1 (6 bases). The CDR3 is 19 amino acids. CDR1 is MNHNS and CDR2 is SASEGT in the germline V gene. With 3 bases removed from V and 2 bases from J, the gap between germline ends came to 24 bases. The CDR3 nucleotides are TGTGCCAGCAGTGACTTCGATCCGACCTGGCAGGGGTACACAGATACGCAGTATTTT. It encodes CASSDFDPTWQGYTDTQYF.

The chain joins TRBV4-1 to TRBJ2-1, with TRBD1 matching 7 bases. The junction had 5 bases not matched to a gene; V was cut back by 0 bases and J by 3 bases. Germline values: CDR1 MGHRA, CDR2 YSYEKL. The CDR3 loop spans 16 amino acids. Written as DNA, the CDR3 is TGCGCCAGCAGCCAAGATAGGGGACAGAGCTACAATGAGCAGTTCTTC. Protein sequence: CASSQDRGQSYNEQFF.

This clonotype came up many times. The chain recombines TRBV20-1 with TRBJ1-4, with D possibly matching TRBD1 (6 bases). The germline V and J ends were trimmed by 3 bases and 0 bases, with 11 bases remaining between them. The CDR3 runs to 15 residues. The germline gives CDR1 DFQATT, CDR2 SNEGSKA (reference sequence). CDR3 coding DNA: TGCAGTGCTAGGGGGGCCGAGTCAACTAATGAAAAACTGTTTTTT. It is translated as CSARGAESTNEKLFF.

This clonotype was counted ten times or more. The V call is TRBV3-1, the J call TRBJ2-1; possible D gene TRBD2, 6 bases. This CDR3 comprises 13 residues. Germline V gene data show CDR1 as LGHDT and CDR2 as YNNKEL (reference sequence). V lost 4 bases and J 7 bases, leaving 11 bases between the germline ends. The CDR3 DNA is TGTGCCAGCAGCCGCGACGGGGGAAATGAGCAGTTCTTC. This gives the protein CASSRDGGNEQFF.

This clonotype was observed at least ten times. V gene TRBV20-1 combines with J gene TRBJ2-1; tentative D call: TRBD1 (6 bases). The CDR3 length is 14 residues. V dropped 6 bases and J dropped 1 base, with 13 bases sitting between them. The V gene's germline CDR1 is DFQATT and CDR2 SNEGSKA (reference sequence). DNA of the CDR3: TGCAGTGCCCCGGGACACGGATCCTACAATGAGCAGTTCTTC. Translated: CSAPGHGSYNEQFF.

This clonotype was observed at least ten times. The chain carries TRBV4-3 and TRBJ2-1; TRBD2 matches 9 bases. CDR3 length equals 18 residues. With 1 base clipped from V and 1 base from J, the junction kept 8 bases outside the gene matches. Per the germline V gene, CDR1 is LGHNA and CDR2 is YSLEER. CDR3 DNA sequence: TGCGCCAGCAGCCAAGGGAGACCGGGACTAGCTTCCTACAATGAGCAGTTCTTC. It yields the protein CASSQGRPGLASYNEQFF.

This clonotype showed up many times. The V and J genes are TRBV18 and TRBJ2-1; no clear D gene. The CDR3 length is 11 residues. The V and J ends lost 3 bases and 9 bases respectively, with 6 bases between them. The germline gives CDR1 KGHSH, CDR2 LQKENI. The chain's CDR3 is CASSPKLEQFF. The CDR3 bases are TGTGCCAGCTCACCGAAACTTGAGCAGTTCTTC.